The TCR beta chain under discussion was sequenced for a study of early T cells in non-severe SARS-CoV-2 infection. The library protocol tagged individual cDNA molecules with unique molecular identifiers. Using its own MiXCR run on the 5' RACE reads, TCRdb lists one record per CDR3 protein. The sample lists approximately 90,000 distinct CDR3 sequences, more than 10% seen once, with approximately 4% in the top ten. The CDR3 runs 14 residues. CDR1 is MGHRA and CDR2 is YSYEKL in the germline V gene. V lost 1 base to trimming and J lost 10 bases, with 16 bases between them. The source of this sequence is an adult who was a healthcare worker with PCR-confirmed SARS-CoV-2 infection or an uninfected control (not recorded which). The chain uses TRBV4-1 and TRBJ1-1; a possible D gene is TRBD1 (6 bases). The source material was whole blood, sampled at baseline. Here the CDR3 DNA reads TGCGCCAGCAGCCAAGGGGGTTACAGGGTCGGAGCTTTCTTT. Amino acids: CASSQGGYRVGAFF.